This record concerns one T cell receptor (beta chain) sequence. Sampling of blood occurred at baseline, cycle 4 day 1, and cycle 7 day 1. These data come from a study of OX40 agonist ivuxolimab in advanced cancers. Study-level background: The patients' treatment was ivuxolimab, an agonistic anti-OX40 (CD134) antibody. Males comprised approximately 81% of the group, whose mean age was about 62 years (range about 20 to 90).

Profiling relied on immunoSEQ multiplex PCR, and the TCRdb table lists in-frame clones only, not all of them. The sample has tens of thousands of clones; 65% to 85% are singletons. Germline loops: CDR1 SGHRS, CDR2 YFSETQ. Trimming removed 2 bases from V and 1 base from J, with 12 bases in between. The CDR3 has 16 amino acids. V and J are TRBV5-1 and TRBJ2-2; D gene ambiguous. The material sequenced was CD4+ or CD8+ T cells sorted from blood, taken in a trial of the OX40 agonist ivuxolimab. The TCR originated in an adult with an advanced solid tumor such as melanoma, head and neck, liver or kidney cancer. The CDR3: CASSLLGSGNTGELFF. Written as DNA, the CDR3 is TGCGCCAGCAGCTTACTGGGCTCGGGGAACACCGGGGAGCTGTTTTTT.